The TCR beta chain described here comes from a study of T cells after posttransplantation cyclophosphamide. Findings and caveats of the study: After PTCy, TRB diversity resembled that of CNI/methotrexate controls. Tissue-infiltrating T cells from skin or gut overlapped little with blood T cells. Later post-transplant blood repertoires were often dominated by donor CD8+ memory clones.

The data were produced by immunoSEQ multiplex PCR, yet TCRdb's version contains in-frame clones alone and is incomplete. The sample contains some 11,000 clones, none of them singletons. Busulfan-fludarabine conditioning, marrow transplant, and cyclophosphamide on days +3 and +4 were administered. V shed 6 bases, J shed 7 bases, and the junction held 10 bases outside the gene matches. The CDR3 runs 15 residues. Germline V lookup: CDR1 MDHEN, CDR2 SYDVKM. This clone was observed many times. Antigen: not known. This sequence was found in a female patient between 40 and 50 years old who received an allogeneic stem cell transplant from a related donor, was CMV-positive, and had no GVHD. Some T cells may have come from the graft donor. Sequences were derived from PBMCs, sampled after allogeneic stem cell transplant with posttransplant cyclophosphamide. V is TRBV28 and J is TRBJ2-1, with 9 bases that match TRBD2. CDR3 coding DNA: TGTGCCAGCAGCCCCGGGACTAGCCGGAAAAATGAGCAGTTCTTC. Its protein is CASSPGTSRKNEQFF.